A selection of T cell receptor beta chains follows, all from one sample in a study of OX40 agonist ivuxolimab in advanced cancers. Clones were read by immunoSEQ multiplex PCR, and TCRdb kept only the in-frame ones, dropping some. The sample has some 70,000 clones, about 85% seen once. The sample was CD4+ or CD8+ T cells sorted from blood, taken in a trial of the OX40 agonist ivuxolimab. These receptors came from an adult with an advanced solid tumor such as melanoma, head and neck, liver or kidney cancer. CDR3s include the opening cysteine and the closing phenylalanine or tryptophan.

j_gene | v_gene | CDR3aa
TRBJ1-3 | TRBV6-6 | CASSYLEGWTGNTIYF
TRBJ1-2 | TRBV28 | CASSPWDRSYYGYTF
TRBJ2-3 | TRBV11-3 | CASSSRQGTDTQYF
TRBJ2-7 | TRBV29-1 | CSVSRQGVYEQYF
TRBJ2-5 | TRBV15 | CATSINRGGRETQYF
TRBJ2-7 | TRBV7-9 | CASSSGTSGVEQYF
TRBJ1-2 | TRBV6-4 | CASSDSSLVQGPTYTF
TRBJ1-6 | TRBV5-6 | CASSLREGTSPLHF
TRBJ2-1 | TRBV5-5 | CASSLELQGPNEQFF
TRBJ1-6 | TRBV25-1 | CASSDNSIYNSPLHF
TRBJ2-3 | TRBV9 | CASSVATGTTDTQYF
TRBJ1-4 | TRBV7-3 | CASSSPRGVDEKLFF
TRBJ2-3 | TRBV11-2 | CASSDRGQGDTQYF
TRBJ2-1 | TRBV9 | CASSVGLDPGSYNEQFF
TRBJ2-2 | TRBV30 | CAWASGSSSNTGELFF
TRBJ2-1 | TRBV18 | CASSPPGGTGGLYNEQFF
TRBJ2-1 | TRBV7-2 | CASSSGGGSGEQFF
TRBJ2-5 | TRBV7-9 | CASSTHMTGGQETQYF
TRBJ2-7 | TRBV7-3 | CASSLRLAGVEEQYF
TRBJ2-1 | TRBV28 | CASSLLQGLWNEQFF
TRBJ2-3 | TRBV19 | CASITPRGTTDTQYF
TRBJ1-1 | TRBV5-1 | CASSPDNGLVAEAFF
TRBJ1-1 | TRBV30 | CACRRRRGHQAFF
TRBJ2-3 | TRBV5-1 | CASSFDWDTQYF
TRBJ2-7 | TRBV30 | CAWRGGDRRGGLDGNEQYF
TRBJ1-4 | TRBV27 | CASSFGQGATNEKLFF
TRBJ2-7 | TRBV9 | CASSASGLAGFYEQYF
TRBJ1-1 | TRBV27 | CASSLLAGLDRDTEAFF
TRBJ2-7 | TRBV28 | CASSQTSGKYYEQYF
TRBJ1-5 | TRBV4-3 | CASSQDHRQGGQPQHF
TRBJ1-1 | TRBV28 | CASTRMGARTEAFF